The present T cell receptor beta chain was sequenced within a study of blood T cells in healthy people across ages. Trimming took off 1 base at V and 0 bases at J, with 25 bases between the two ends. This CDR3 comprises 20 residues. The germline gives CDR1 SGHTA, CDR2 FQGNSA. PCR was performed a second time for roughly 7 to 11 cycles using a sample-barcoded 5' primer and a J-beta primer mix. TCRdb reprocessed the 5' RACE reads with MiXCR, giving one entry per CDR3 protein. The repertoire holds 800,000 to 950,000 distinct CDR3 sequences, with about 27% as singletons. These data also featured in a second study, about T cells of mothers and their children.

Material: blood. The receptor was derived from a woman aged 40 to 50 in good health. The V call is TRBV7-2, the J call TRBJ2-7, with D perhaps matching TRBD1 (6 bases). The DNA for the CDR3 is TGTGCCAGCAGCTTAGGCTTCACCTACAGGGAGCGATTATTCTCCTACGAGCAGTACTTC. The encoded protein is CASSLGFTYRERLFSYEQYF.